Shown below are 17 T cell receptor beta chains from a single sample sequenced in a study of vaccination effects on CD4 cells after COVID-19 (dated by TCRdb to between 2020 and 2023). To identify antigen-specific CD4+ T cell clonotypes by their expansion, the ViraFEST assay first stimulated PBMC with viral peptide pools and then applied TCR sequencing. After 10 to 11 days of culture, CD4+ T cells were isolated with the EasySep CD4+ T cell isolation kit. Convalescent patients had PCR-confirmed SARS-CoV-2 infection between March and December 2020, before Alpha, Beta and Delta variants emerged in the United States. Libraries were prepared through the immunoSEQ multiplex PCR assay. Drawn from immuneACCESS, this table holds only the in-frame rearrangements with V and J called that TCRdb kept. Clones are partly lost; checked studies trace under half to an unresolved V gene and leave the rest unexplained. The sample table lists tens of thousands of clones, about 77% of them with a count of one. Around 5.5% of the sample lies in the top ten.

These receptors are not linked to any known antigen. This sample comprised CD4+ T cells from PBMCs cultured with HIV peptides, obtained before COVID-19 vaccination. The sample's cell subset or site label, in plain terms: HIV-1 Nef peptide pool negative control/reference culture. Receptor source: a human donor who had a prior SARS-CoV-2 infection.

The count of this clone is one. The chain carries TRBV5-4 and TRBJ2-7; TRBD1 matches at 7 bases. The CDR3 covers 12 residues. Looked up from germline, CDR1 is SGHNT and CDR2 is YYREEE (reference sequence). With V trimmed by 0 bases and J by 8 bases, 2 bases remained unmatched. CDR3 loop: CASSLAQGKQYF. The CDR3 DNA is TGTGCCAGCAGCTTGGCACAGGGGAAGCAGTACTTC.

This rearrangement joins TRBV20-1 to TRBJ2-5, with 7 bases identical to TRBD1. Germline V CDR1 and CDR2: DFQATT, SNEGSKA (reference sequence). This CDR3 comprises 13 residues. The junction had 2 bases not matched to a gene; V was cut back by 3 bases and J by 1 base. CDR3 loop: CSASPGGQETQYF. Written as DNA, the CDR3 is TGCAGTGCTAGTCCAGGGGGCCAAGAGACCCAGTACTTC.

J is TRBJ2-7 and V is TRBV6-5, with TRBD1 as a possible D gene (6 bases). The CDR3 consists of 14 residues. Germline CDR1 reads MNHEY; CDR2 reads SVGAGI. Trimming took off 6 bases at V and 0 bases at J, with 12 bases between the two ends. The CDR3 bases are TGTGCCAGCAGCAGAGGGGGACACTCCTACGAGCAGTACTTC. It is translated as CASSRGGHSYEQYF.

The chain couples TRBV2 to TRBJ1-4; 7 bases agree with TRBD1. Germline loops: CDR1 SNHLY, CDR2 FYNNEI. The CDR3 has 15 residues. The V and J ends lost 8 bases and 7 bases, in that order; junction bases with no gene match: 13. The CDR3 DNA sequence: TGTGCCAGCGGGGGACCAGGGGGGCACAGTGAAAAACTGTTTTTT. It is translated as CASGGPGGHSEKLFF.

CDR3 sequence (DNA): TGTGCCAGCTCACCTATCACAGGGGGCAACTCTGGGGCCAACGTCCTGACTTTC. Encoded protein: CASSPITGGNSGANVLTF. The V and J genes are TRBV18 and TRBJ2-6, with 9 bases that match TRBD1. Germline assignment: CDR1 KGHSH and CDR2 LQKENI. CDR3 length: 18 residues. J was trimmed by 0 bases and V by 3 bases; bases with no gene match: 6.

In this sample, this clone turned up once. The rearrangement joins TRBV5-4 to TRBJ2-7, with 7 positions matching TRBD1. V was pared by 4 bases and J by 3 bases, with 1 base of the junction left unmatched. CDR1 and CDR2 from the germline V gene are SGHNT and YYREEE (reference sequence). The CDR3 has 12 residues. The CDR3 DNA reads as TGTGCCAGCAGCAGGGACAGCTACGAGCAGTACTTC. It is translated as CASSRDSYEQYF.

The table lists this clone with a few counts. The chain combines TRBV27 with TRBJ2-1; D unclear. The germline gives CDR1 MNHEY, CDR2 SMNVEV (reference sequence). CDR3 length: 16 residues. The V and J ends lost 7 bases and 0 bases respectively, with 16 bases between them. The CDR3 loop reads CASTYRGQSSYNEQFF. CDR3 in DNA: TGTGCCAGCACCTACAGAGGTCAAAGCTCCTACAATGAGCAGTTCTTC.

This clone was found once. The chain joins TRBV5-6 to TRBJ1-1; TRBD1 might be the D (6 bases). The CDR3 contains 14 residues. V was cut by 4 bases and J by 1 base, with 11 bases left in between. The germline gives CDR1 SGHDT, CDR2 YYEEEE. The CDR3: CASSRGQQNTEAFF. As DNA, the CDR3 is TGTGCCAGCAGCAGGGGACAACAGAACACTGAAGCTTTCTTT.

This chain joins TRBV28 and TRBJ2-7; 11 positions agree with TRBD2. The V gene's germline CDR1 is MDHEN and CDR2 SYDVKM. The junction had 15 bases not matched to a gene; V was cut back by 6 bases and J by 5 bases. The CDR3 covers 17 residues. CDR3 nucleotide sequence: TGTGCCAGCAGCCTCTATGGTGTGGTAGCGGGAGGGGACGAGCAGTACTTC. It encodes CASSLYGVVAGGDEQYF.

This clone was seen a single time. The CDR3 bases are TGTGCCTGGAGCGCCGGGACAACGCTTCAAGAGACCCAGTACTTC. Its protein is CAWSAGTTLQETQYF. The rearrangement links TRBV30 to TRBJ2-5, with D tentatively TRBD1 (6 bases). The CDR3 contains 15 residues. The germline gives CDR1 GTSNPN, CDR2 SVGIG (reference sequence). V lost 3 bases and J 2 bases, leaving 16 bases between the germline ends.

The sample holds one count of this clone. CDR3 DNA sequence: TGTGCCAGCAGCTTGGCCGGCGGAAGCTCCTACAATGAGCAGTTCTTC. Translated: CASSLAGGSSYNEQFF. The chain carries TRBV5-6 and TRBJ2-1, with D unresolved. The CDR3 loop spans 16 amino acids. Germline lookup yields CDR1 SGHDT and CDR2 YYEEEE. V was pared by 0 bases and J by 0 bases, with 10 bases between.

This rearrangement joins TRBV6-5 to TRBJ2-2; D remains ambiguous. The CDR3 spans 12 residues. The germline V gene has CDR1 MNHEY and CDR2 SVGAGI. V lost 2 bases and J lost 6, with 4 bases in between. The CDR3 nucleotides are TGTGCCAGCAGTTACGCAGCCGGGGAGCTGTTTTTT. Its translation: CASSYAAGELFF.

The chain has TRBV20-1 and TRBJ2-1; possibly TRBD1 for D (6 bases). CDR3 size: 13 residues. V was pared by 3 bases and J by 8 bases, with 14 bases between. The germline CDR1 and CDR2 sequences are DFQATT and SNEGSKA (reference sequence). CDR3 region: CSASRGGRDEQFF. In DNA form, the CDR3 reads TGCAGTGCTAGTAGAGGGGGTAGGGATGAGCAGTTCTTC.

This chain connects TRBV30 to TRBJ2-3; 14 bases align to TRBD2. With V trimmed by 3 bases and J by 2 bases, 4 bases remained unmatched. The CDR3 contains 16 residues. In germline, CDR1 is GTSNPN, CDR2 SVGIG (reference sequence). DNA for the CDR3: TGTGCCTGGAGGGGGGGACTAGCGGGGGTCACAGATACGCAGTATTTT. Translated: CAWRGGLAGVTDTQYF.

This clone turned up a few times. The chain has TRBV7-9 and TRBJ1-5; 7 nucleotides match TRBD1. Germline CDR1 reads SEHNR; CDR2 reads FQNEAQ (reference sequence). V dropped 4 bases and J dropped 4; count of bases not matched to a gene: 4. The CDR3 loop spans 14 amino acids. The CDR3 region has the DNA TGTGCCAGCAGCTCTCAGGGGGGAAATCAGCCCCAGCATTTT. It translates to CASSSQGGNQPQHF.

This chain links TRBV5-4 with TRBJ1-1, with TRBD1 as a possible D gene (6 bases). CDR3 size: 13 residues. The V gene's germline CDR1 is SGHNT and CDR2 YYREEE (reference sequence). Trimming left V 0 bases short and J 4 bases short, with 7 bases between. CDR3 in amino acids: CASSLGGRTEAFF. The CDR3 nucleotides read TGTGCCAGCAGCTTGGGGGGGCGCACTGAAGCTTTCTTT. Together with reference TRBV5-4 and TRBJ1-1, the CDR3 gives the full variable domain: ETGVTQSPTHLIKTRGQQVTLRCSSQSGHNTVSWYQQALGQGPQFIFQYYREEENGRGNFPPRFSGLQFPNYSSELNVNALELDDSALYLCASSLGGRTEAFFGQGTRLTVV.

This clone has more than one count but fewer than ten. The gene calls are TRBV2 and TRBJ2-7; 7 bases match TRBD1. V gave up 4 bases and J gave up 3 bases; unmatched junction bases: 30. CDR1 and CDR2 from the germline V gene are SNHLY and FYNNEI. The CDR3 runs to 22 residues. CDR3 in DNA: TGTGCCAGCAGTGTAGAAGGTGGGCCGGGACAGAGCCCTATTGATCGCCTCTACGAGCAGTACTTC. Its protein is CASSVEGGPGQSPIDRLYEQYF.